The 17 T cell receptor beta chains presented below share a single source sample, sequenced in a study of PD-1 blockade in classical Hodgkin lymphoma (dated by TCRdb to about 2020). To prepare the library, the immunoSEQ multiplex PCR assay was applied. TCRdb provides this immuneACCESS table in a form limited to in-frame rearrangements. Some clones are lacking; in checked studies, under half of them reflect an unresolved V gene, and why the rest are absent is not known. The sample table contains around 43,000 clones; only one count was recorded for roughly 93% of them. The ten largest account for over 4% of the sample. Reading the label with the study, this specimen's time point is: newly diagnosed, previously untreated cHL patient sample. The specimen sequenced was peripheral blood mononuclear cells (PBMCs). These receptors came from a human donor with classical Hodgkin lymphoma.

This rearrangement joins TRBV9 to TRBJ2-6; TRBD1 aligns across 7 bases. Germline-derived CDR1 and CDR2 are SGDLS and YYNGEE. Trimming took 3 bases from V and 4 from J; bases not matched to a gene: 7. The CDR3 is 16 residues long. The CDR3 DNA sequence: TGTGCCAGCAGCGCACACAGGGGATCGGGGGCCAACGTCCTGACTTTC. Protein sequence: CASSAHRGSGANVLTF.

This clone showed up just once. The gene calls are TRBV11-3 and TRBJ2-6; TRBD1 matches 8 bases. Losses at the gene ends were 8 bases for V and 0 bases for J; bases not matched to a gene: 9. The CDR3 is made up of 17 amino acids. In germline, CDR1 is SGHNT, CDR2 YENEEA. CDR3 residues: CASDQGAPGSGANVLTF. The CDR3, as DNA: TGTGCCAGCGATCAGGGGGCCCCCGGCTCTGGGGCCAACGTCCTGACTTTC.

This chain joins TRBV5-1 and TRBJ2-3, with 8 bases fitting TRBD2. The J segment lost 0 bases and the V segment lost 2 bases, leaving 5 bases of the junction unmatched. The CDR3 is 16 residues long. Per the germline V gene, CDR1 is SGHRS and CDR2 is YFSETQ. CDR3: CASSFVAGISTDTQYF. The CDR3 bases are TGCGCCAGCAGCTTTGTAGCGGGGATTAGCACAGATACGCAGTATTTT.

This chain connects TRBV13 to TRBJ2-2; D call uncertain. Germline V gene lookup returns CDR1 PRHDT and CDR2 FYEKMQ (reference sequence). Trimming shortened V by 5 bases and J by 3 bases, and 10 bases separated the two germline ends. This CDR3 comprises 14 residues. Here the CDR3 DNA reads TGTGCCAGCAGCCCCCGAAGGCACACCGGGGAGCTGTTTTTT. Translation gives CASSPRRHTGELFF.

In this sample, this clone turned up once. The rearrangement links TRBV10-3 to TRBJ1-5, with D perhaps matching TRBD1 (6 bases). The CDR3 is made up of 15 amino acids. Germline CDR1 is ENHRY and CDR2 is SYGVKD. V lost 10 bases to trimming and J lost 2 bases, with 18 bases between them. CDR3 sequence reads: CATSGERGGNQPQHF. CDR3 nucleotides: TGTGCCACCTCAGGGGAGAGGGGGGGCAATCAGCCCCAGCATTTT.

V gene TRBV27 combines with J gene TRBJ2-1; 8 bases agree with TRBD2. Losses at the gene ends were 4 bases for V and 9 bases for J; bases not matched to a gene: 11. The germline V gene has CDR1 MNHEY and CDR2 SMNVEV (reference sequence). The CDR3 spans 15 residues. CDR3 in DNA: TGTGCCAGCAGTTCCCCCGGGGGGGACAATCCTGAGCAGTTCTTC. This codes for CASSSPGGDNPEQFF.

J is TRBJ2-1 and V is TRBV27; 8 nucleotides agree with TRBD1. The germline V gene encodes CDR1 MNHEY and CDR2 SMNVEV (reference sequence). Unmatched junction bases numbered 16, after V lost 8 bases and J lost 10 bases. The CDR3 length is 15 residues. The CDR3 protein is CASLPSDRVPREQFF. As DNA, the CDR3 is TGTGCCAGCCTTCCGTCGGACAGGGTTCCGCGCGAGCAGTTCTTC.

The chain combines TRBV13 with TRBJ2-2; D unresolved. The CDR3 totals 12 residues. V was shortened by 0 bases and J by 4 bases, with 0 bases between the two germline ends. Germline CDR1 and CDR2: PRHDT and FYEKMQ (reference sequence). As DNA, the CDR3 is TGTGCCAGCAGCTTAGGCACCGGGGAGCTGTTTTTT. Translation gives CASSLGTGELFF.

V is TRBV18 and J is TRBJ2-2; TRBD2 is a possible D gene (5 bases). Germline CDR1 KGHSH, CDR2 LQKENI. With 4 bases removed from V and 0 bases from J, the gap between germline ends came to 9 bases. The CDR3 totals 15 residues. In DNA, the CDR3 is TGTGCCAGCTCACTCACGGACTCGAACACCGGGGAGCTGTTTTTT. Encoded protein: CASSLTDSNTGELFF.

A single count supports this clone. The chain carries TRBV2 and TRBJ2-1, with 8 bases matching TRBD2. J lost 1 base, V lost 6 bases, and 5 bases had no gene match. The V gene's germline CDR1 is SNHLY and CDR2 FYNNEI. The CDR3 extends over 15 amino acids. The CDR3 nucleotides are TGTGCCAGCAGCATTACTAGCGGTTCCTACAATGAGCAGTTCTTC. It translates to CASSITSGSYNEQFF.

This chain connects TRBV9 to TRBJ1-1; the match to TRBD1 covers 8 bases. V lost 3 bases to trimming and J lost 1 base; unmatched junction nucleotides: 2. Germline values: CDR1 SGDLS, CDR2 YYNGEE. The CDR3 sequence is 14 residues long. As DNA, the CDR3 is TGTGCCAGCAGCGCGGGGACAGGGAACACTGAAGCTTTCTTT. It is translated as CASSAGTGNTEAFF.

This clone was seen a few times. This chain joins TRBV27 and TRBJ2-7; D unclear. Germline CDR1 MNHEY, CDR2 SMNVEV (reference sequence). V dropped 5 bases and J dropped 5 bases, with 16 bases sitting between them. The CDR3 extends over 14 amino acids. The CDR3 sequence: CASSPHPNGNEQYF. The CDR3 DNA is TGTGCCAGCAGTCCCCACCCCAACGGCAACGAGCAGTACTTC.

The chain uses TRBV10-1 and TRBJ2-3, with 7 positions matching TRBD2. The V segment lost 3 bases and the J segment 3 bases; nucleotides outside the gene matches: 6. This CDR3 comprises 15 residues. Germline assignment: CDR1 WNHNN and CDR2 SYGVQD (reference sequence). Written as DNA, the CDR3 is TGCGCCAGCAGTGAAGGGAGGGCCGAGACAGATACGCAGTATTTT. It is translated as CASSEGRAETDTQYF.

This clone was detected a few times. The chain combines TRBV7-9 with TRBJ2-7; unclear D gene. Germline V gives CDR1 SEHNR, CDR2 FQNEAQ (reference sequence). The CDR3 consists of 11 residues. The V gene lost 5 bases and the J gene lost 4 bases, with 6 bases spanning the gap. The CDR3 protein is CASSVGYEQYF. The CDR3 DNA follows: TGTGCCAGCAGCGTAGGATACGAGCAGTACTTC.

This clone came up once. The V call is TRBV6-1, the J call TRBJ2-5; 7 positions agree with TRBD2. This CDR3 spans 13 amino acids. V dropped 5 bases and J dropped 5; count of bases not matched to a gene: 5. Germline values: CDR1 MNHNS, CDR2 SASEGT. Written as DNA, the CDR3 is TGTGCCAGCAGTCCCCACGGGGGGGAGACCCAGTACTTC. Translated: CASSPHGGETQYF.

Turning to this clone: Other nucleotide sequences from this sample produce the same CDR3. The chain joins TRBV29-1 to TRBJ1-5, with 8 bases aligning to TRBD1. The CDR3 is 14 amino acids. CDR1 and CDR2 from the germline V gene are SQVTM and ANQGSEA. Unmatched junction bases numbered 3, after V lost 4 bases and J lost 1 base. The CDR3 DNA reads TGCAGCGTTGCCGGACAGGGCAGCAATCAGCCCCAGCATTTT. It specifies CSVAGQGSNQPQHF.

This sequence joins TRBV5-3 and TRBJ2-7; 7 bases map to TRBD2. TRBV5-3 is recorded as an ORF, its role being uncertain. This CDR3 region has 13 residues. The V segment lost 4 bases and the J segment 2 bases; nucleotides outside the gene matches: 3. The CDR3 region has the DNA TGTGCCAGAAGCAGGGACTACCCCTACGAGCAGTACGTC. As protein: CARSRDYPYEQYV.